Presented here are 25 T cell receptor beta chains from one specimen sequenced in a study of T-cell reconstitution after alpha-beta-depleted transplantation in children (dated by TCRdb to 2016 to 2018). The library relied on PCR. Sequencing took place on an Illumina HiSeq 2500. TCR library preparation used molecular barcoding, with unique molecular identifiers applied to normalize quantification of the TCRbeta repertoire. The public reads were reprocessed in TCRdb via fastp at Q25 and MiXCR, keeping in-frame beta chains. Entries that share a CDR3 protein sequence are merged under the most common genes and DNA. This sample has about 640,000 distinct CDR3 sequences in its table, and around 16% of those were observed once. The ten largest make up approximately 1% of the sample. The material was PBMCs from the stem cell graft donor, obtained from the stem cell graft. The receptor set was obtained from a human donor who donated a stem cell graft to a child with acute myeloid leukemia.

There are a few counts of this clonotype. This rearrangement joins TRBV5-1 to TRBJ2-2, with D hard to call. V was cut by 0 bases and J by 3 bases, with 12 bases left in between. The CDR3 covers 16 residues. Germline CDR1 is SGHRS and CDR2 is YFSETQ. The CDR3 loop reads CASSLAESPDTGELFF. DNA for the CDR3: TGCGCCAGCAGCTTGGCCGAATCCCCGGACACCGGGGAGCTGTTTTTT. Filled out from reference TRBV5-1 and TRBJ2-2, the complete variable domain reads KAGVTQTPRYLIKTRGQQVTLSCSPISGHRSVSWYQQTPGQGLQFLFEYFSETQRNKGNFPGRFSGRQFSNSRSEMNVSTLELGDSALYLCASSLAESPDTGELFFGEGSRLTVL.

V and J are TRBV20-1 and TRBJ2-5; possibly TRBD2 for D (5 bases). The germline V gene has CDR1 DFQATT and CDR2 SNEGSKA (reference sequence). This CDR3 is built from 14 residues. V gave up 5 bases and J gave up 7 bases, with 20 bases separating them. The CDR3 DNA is TGCAGTGCTCATGCTATTCTAGCCGTGGGGACCCAGTACTTC. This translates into CSAHAILAVGTQYF.

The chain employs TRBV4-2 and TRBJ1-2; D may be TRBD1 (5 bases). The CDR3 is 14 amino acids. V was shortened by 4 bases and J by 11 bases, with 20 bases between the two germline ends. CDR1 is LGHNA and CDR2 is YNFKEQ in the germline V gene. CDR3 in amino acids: CASSPQTPRGEYTF. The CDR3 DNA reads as TGTGCCAGCAGCCCCCAAACTCCAAGGGGAGAGTACACCTTC.

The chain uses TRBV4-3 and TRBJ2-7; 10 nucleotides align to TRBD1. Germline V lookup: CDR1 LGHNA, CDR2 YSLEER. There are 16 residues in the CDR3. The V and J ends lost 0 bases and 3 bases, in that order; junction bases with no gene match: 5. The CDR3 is CASSQDLDRGNYEQYF. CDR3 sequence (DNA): TGCGCCAGCAGCCAAGATTTGGACAGGGGGAACTACGAGCAGTACTTC.

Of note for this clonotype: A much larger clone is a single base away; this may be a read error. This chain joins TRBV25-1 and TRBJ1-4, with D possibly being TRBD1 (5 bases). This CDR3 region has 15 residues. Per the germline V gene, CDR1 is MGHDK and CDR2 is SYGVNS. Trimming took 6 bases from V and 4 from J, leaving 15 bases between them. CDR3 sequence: CASSAFGASNEKLFF. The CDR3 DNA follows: TGTGCCAGCAGCGCCTTCGGGGCGAGTAATGAAAAACTGTTTTTT.

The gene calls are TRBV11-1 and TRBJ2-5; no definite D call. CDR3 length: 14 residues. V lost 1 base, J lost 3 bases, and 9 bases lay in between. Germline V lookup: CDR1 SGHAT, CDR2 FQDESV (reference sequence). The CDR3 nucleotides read TGTGCCAGCAGCTTAGAGGGTACTAAAGAGACCCAGTACTTC. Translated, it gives CASSLEGTKETQYF.

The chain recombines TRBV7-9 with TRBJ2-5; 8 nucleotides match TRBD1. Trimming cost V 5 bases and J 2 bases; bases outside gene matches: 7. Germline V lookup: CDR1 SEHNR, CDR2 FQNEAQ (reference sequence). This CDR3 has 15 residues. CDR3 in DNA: TGTGCCAGCAGCCGACTGGACAGGGAACAAGAGACCCAGTACTTC. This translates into CASSRLDREQETQYF. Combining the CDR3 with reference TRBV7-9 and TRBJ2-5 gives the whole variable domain DTGVSQNPRHKITKRGQNVTFRCDPISEHNRLYWYRQTLGQGPEFLTYFQNEAQLEKSRLLSDRFSAERPKGSFSTLEIQRTEQGDSAMYLCASSRLDREQETQYFGPGTRLLVL.

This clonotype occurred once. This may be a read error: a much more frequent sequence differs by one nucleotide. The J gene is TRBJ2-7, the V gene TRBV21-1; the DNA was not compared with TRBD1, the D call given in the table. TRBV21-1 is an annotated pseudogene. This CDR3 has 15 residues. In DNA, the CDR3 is TGTGCCAGCAGCAAAGGGACAGGGGCCTTCTACGAGCAGTACTTC. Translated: CASSKGTGAFYEQYF.

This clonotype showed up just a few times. CDR3 coding DNA: TGTGCCAGCAGACTAGCCCCCTTGAGGTCACCCCTCCACTTT. This codes for CASRLAPLRSPLHF. The genes are TRBV7-2 and TRBJ1-6; no reliable D call. The CDR3 loop spans 14 amino acids. The germline V gene has CDR1 SGHTA and CDR2 FQGNSA. V lost 6 bases and J 10 bases, leaving 16 bases between the germline ends.

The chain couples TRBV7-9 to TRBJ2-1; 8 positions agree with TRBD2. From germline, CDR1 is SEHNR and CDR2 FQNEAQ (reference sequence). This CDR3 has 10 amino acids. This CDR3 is CASGVNEQFF. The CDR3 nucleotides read TGTGCTAGCGGGGTTAATGAGCAGTTCTTC.

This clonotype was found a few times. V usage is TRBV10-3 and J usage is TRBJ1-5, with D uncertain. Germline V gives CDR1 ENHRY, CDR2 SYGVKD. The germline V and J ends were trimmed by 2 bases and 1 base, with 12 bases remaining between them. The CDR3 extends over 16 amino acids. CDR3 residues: CAISEGQVGSNQPQHF. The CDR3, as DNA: TGTGCCATCAGTGAGGGGCAGGTGGGGAGCAATCAGCCCCAGCATTTT.

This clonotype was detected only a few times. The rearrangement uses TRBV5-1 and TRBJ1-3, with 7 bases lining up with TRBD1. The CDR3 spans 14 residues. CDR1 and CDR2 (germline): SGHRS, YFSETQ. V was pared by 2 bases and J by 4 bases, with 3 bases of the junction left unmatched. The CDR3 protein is CASSFGQDGNTIYF. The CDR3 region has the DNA TGCGCCAGCAGCTTTGGACAGGACGGAAACACCATATATTTT.

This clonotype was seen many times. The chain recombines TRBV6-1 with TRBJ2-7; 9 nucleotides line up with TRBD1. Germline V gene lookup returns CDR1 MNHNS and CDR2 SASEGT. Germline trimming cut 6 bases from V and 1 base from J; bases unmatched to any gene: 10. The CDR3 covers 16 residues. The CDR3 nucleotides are TGTGCCAGCAGGGGGACTGGGACAGGGAGGTCCTACGAGCAGTACTTC. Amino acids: CASRGTGTGRSYEQYF.

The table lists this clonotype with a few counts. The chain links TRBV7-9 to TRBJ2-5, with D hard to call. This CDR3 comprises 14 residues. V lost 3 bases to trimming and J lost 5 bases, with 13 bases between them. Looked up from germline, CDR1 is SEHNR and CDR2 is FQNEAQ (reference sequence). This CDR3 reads CASSFADGVETQYF. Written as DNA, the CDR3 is TGTGCCAGCAGCTTCGCTGATGGGGTCGAGACCCAGTACTTC.

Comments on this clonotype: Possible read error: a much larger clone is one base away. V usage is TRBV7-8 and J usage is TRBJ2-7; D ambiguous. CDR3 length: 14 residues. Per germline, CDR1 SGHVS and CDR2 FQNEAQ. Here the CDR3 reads CDSSLMVASYEQYF. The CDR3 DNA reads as TGTGACAGCAGCTTAATGGTCGCCTCCTACGAGCAGTACTTC.

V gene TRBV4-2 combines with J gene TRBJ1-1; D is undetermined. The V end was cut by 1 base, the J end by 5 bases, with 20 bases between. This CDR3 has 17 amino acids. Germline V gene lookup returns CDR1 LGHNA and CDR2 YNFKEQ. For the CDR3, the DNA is TGTGCCAGCAGCCAAGGGTCTGGAGGCCGGGTGGGGACTGAAGCTTTCTTT. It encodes CASSQGSGGRVGTEAFF.

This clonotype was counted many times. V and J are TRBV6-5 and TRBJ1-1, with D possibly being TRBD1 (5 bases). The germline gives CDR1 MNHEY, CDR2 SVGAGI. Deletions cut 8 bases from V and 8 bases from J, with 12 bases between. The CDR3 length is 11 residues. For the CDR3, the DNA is TGTGCCAGCTATGACAGCCTAGAAGCTTTCTTT. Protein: CASYDSLEAFF.

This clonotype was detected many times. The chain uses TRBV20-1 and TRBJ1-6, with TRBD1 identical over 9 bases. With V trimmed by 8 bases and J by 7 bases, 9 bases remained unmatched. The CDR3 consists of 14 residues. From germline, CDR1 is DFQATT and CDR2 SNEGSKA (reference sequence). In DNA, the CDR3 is TGCAGTTTACAGGGGGCGTGGGTAAATTCACCCCTCCACTTT. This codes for CSLQGAWVNSPLHF.

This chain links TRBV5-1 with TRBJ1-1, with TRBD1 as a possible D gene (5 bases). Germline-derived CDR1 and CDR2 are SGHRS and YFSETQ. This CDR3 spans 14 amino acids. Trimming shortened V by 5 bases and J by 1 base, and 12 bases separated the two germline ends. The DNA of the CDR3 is TGCGCCAGCAGGCCGGGGGGGGAGAACACTGAAGCTTTCTTT. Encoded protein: CASRPGGENTEAFF.

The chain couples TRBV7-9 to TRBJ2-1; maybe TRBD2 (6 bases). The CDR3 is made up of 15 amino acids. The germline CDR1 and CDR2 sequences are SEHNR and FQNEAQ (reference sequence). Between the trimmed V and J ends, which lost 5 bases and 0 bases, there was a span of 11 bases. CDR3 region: CASSRDSNSYNEQFF. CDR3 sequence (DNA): TGTGCCAGCAGCCGGGACTCAAACTCCTACAATGAGCAGTTCTTC.

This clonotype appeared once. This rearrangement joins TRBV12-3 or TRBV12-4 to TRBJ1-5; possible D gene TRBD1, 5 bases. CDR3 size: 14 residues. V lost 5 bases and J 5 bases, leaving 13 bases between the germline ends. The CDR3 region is CASSPWGSDQPQHF. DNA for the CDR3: TGTGCCAGCAGTCCGTGGGGGTCAGATCAGCCCCAGCATTTT.

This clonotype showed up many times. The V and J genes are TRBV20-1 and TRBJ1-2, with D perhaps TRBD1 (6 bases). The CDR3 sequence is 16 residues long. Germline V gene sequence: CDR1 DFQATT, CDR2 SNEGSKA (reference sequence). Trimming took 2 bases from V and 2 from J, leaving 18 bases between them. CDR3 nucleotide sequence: TGCAGTGCTAGATCCGCTGGGGGGGCGCGAAACTATGGCTACACCTTC. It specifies CSARSAGGARNYGYTF.

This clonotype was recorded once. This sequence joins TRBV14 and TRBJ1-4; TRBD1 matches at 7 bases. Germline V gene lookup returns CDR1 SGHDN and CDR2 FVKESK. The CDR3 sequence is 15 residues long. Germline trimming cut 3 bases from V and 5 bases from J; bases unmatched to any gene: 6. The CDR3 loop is CASSQRQGTNEKLFF. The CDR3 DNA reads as TGTGCCAGCAGCCAGCGACAGGGTACCAATGAAAAACTGTTTTTT.

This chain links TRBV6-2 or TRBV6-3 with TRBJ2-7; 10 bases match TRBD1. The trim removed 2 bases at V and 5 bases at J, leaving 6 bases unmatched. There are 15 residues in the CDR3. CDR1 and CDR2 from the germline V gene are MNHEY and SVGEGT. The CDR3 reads CASSYKGTGVNEQYF. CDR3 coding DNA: TGTGCCAGCAGTTACAAAGGGACAGGGGTCAACGAGCAGTACTTC.

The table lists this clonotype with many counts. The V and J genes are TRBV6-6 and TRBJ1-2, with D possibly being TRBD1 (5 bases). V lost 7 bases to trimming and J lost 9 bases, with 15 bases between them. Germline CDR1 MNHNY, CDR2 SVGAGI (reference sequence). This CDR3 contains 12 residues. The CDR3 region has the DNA TGTGCCAGCACCTTAGAGGGGCCTCGCTACACCTTC. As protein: CASTLEGPRYTF.